This TCR beta chain stems from a study of blood T cell repertoires in COVID-19. Looking at the study overall: Specimens from acute and convalescent COVID-19 originated in the United States, Italy and Spain. PBMCs, B-cell-depleted T cells, or T cells were the source of the cDNA or gDNA that made up the material.

Germline CDR1 is SGHRS and CDR2 is YFSETQ. The CDR3 runs to 13 residues. About this clone itself: The junction shows a germline mismatch at one end, possibly a read error.

In the original workflow: Amplified reference gene primers provided the basis for estimating nucleated cell counts. Clones were sequenced by immunoSEQ multiplex PCR, and TCRdb holds only the in-frame ones, with some missing. The V and J calls and clone size come from that table; D and trimming were worked out from the DNA. The table lists approximately 300,000 clones, around 92% of them singletons. This chain uses TRBV5-1 with TRBJ2-7; 7 bases are shared with TRBD1. This sequence was found in a man younger than 35 who had recovered from COVID-19. Material: peripheral blood. The CDR3 DNA follows: TGCGCCAGCAGTTATATACTACAGGGGCCGCGGGACTTC. Translated, it gives CASSYILQGPRDF.